The 15 T cell receptor beta chains listed next were all sequenced from one sample in a study of blood T cells in healthy people across ages. Then a second PCR, running about 6 to 11 cycles, was carried out with a sample-barcoded 5' primer and a J-beta primer mix. One entry per CDR3 protein results from TCRdb running MiXCR on the 5' RACE reads. The sample consists of more than 600,000 distinct CDR3 sequences, roughly 25% of them appearing once. This sample was also put to use in a study of T cells of mothers and their children.

Specimen: blood. These receptors were obtained from a boy younger than 18 in good health.

J is TRBJ1-6 and V is TRBV20-1; no clear D. V was pared by 6 bases and J by 4 bases, with 13 bases between. This CDR3 spans 14 amino acids. CDR1 and CDR2 from the germline V gene are DFQATT and SNEGSKA (reference sequence). CDR3 coding DNA: TGCAGTGCCCAGATGGAGTCTTATAATTCACCCCTCCACTTT. Amino acid sequence: CSAQMESYNSPLHF.

This clonotype was detected only a few times. The CDR3 loop is CSAKRDTRHEKLFF. For the CDR3, the DNA is TGCAGTGCTAAACGGGACACCAGGCATGAAAAACTGTTTTTT. V gene TRBV20-1 combines with J gene TRBJ1-4, with D possibly being TRBD1 (6 bases). Germline CDR1 is DFQATT and CDR2 is SNEGSKA (reference sequence). V was clipped by 4 bases and J by 6 bases, with 15 bases between them. The CDR3 extends over 14 amino acids.

The chain combines TRBV15 with TRBJ2-1, with TRBD1 as a possible D gene (6 bases). Germline CDR1 is LNHNV and CDR2 is YYDKDF (reference sequence). CDR3 length: 18 amino acids. With 6 bases removed from V and 8 bases from J, the gap between germline ends came to 29 bases. Here the CDR3 reads CATSPQPFGGLLLHEQFF. CDR3 DNA sequence: TGTGCCACCAGTCCCCAACCCTTTGGGGGCCTCCTTTTGCATGAGCAGTTCTTC.

This clonotype showed up just a few times. This CDR3 reads CASSLDQTYGYTF. The CDR3 DNA sequence: TGTGCCAGCAGCTTAGACCAGACTTATGGCTACACCTTC. The chain is built from TRBV7-2 and TRBJ1-2; unclear D gene. Per germline, CDR1 SGHTA and CDR2 FQGNSA. This CDR3 region has 13 residues. V lost 1 base and J 5 bases, leaving 8 bases between the germline ends.

The chain carries TRBV19 and TRBJ1-1, with 7 positions matching TRBD1. CDR3 length: 17 residues. Germline-derived CDR1 and CDR2 are LNHDA and SQIVND (reference sequence). Trimming took 9 bases from V and 1 from J; bases not matched to a gene: 17. CDR3 coding DNA: TGTGCCAGCATTAAAGGGCAGGGGGTTTGGTCGAACACTGAAGCTTTCTTT. Encoded protein: CASIKGQGVWSNTEAFF. The full variable domain, in which reference TRBV19 and TRBJ1-1 provide the parts outside the CDR3, is DGGITQSPKYLFRKEGQNVTLSCEQNLNHDAMYWYRQDPGQGLRLIYYSQIVNDFQKGDIAEGYSVSREKKESFPLTVTSAQKNPTAFYLCASIKGQGVWSNTEAFFGQGTRLTVV.

The genes are TRBV7-2 and TRBJ2-7; D remains ambiguous. The V gene's germline CDR1 is SGHTA and CDR2 FQGNSA. Trimming pared 1 base from V and 3 bases from J, leaving 10 bases between. The length of the CDR3 is 14 residues. CDR3 nucleotide sequence: TGTGCCAGCAGCTTAGATAAGGAAAGCTACGAGCAGTACTTC. The encoded protein is CASSLDKESYEQYF.

The chain links TRBV7-2 to TRBJ2-7; TRBD2 matches 8 bases. CDR3 size: 16 residues. The germline V gene has CDR1 SGHTA and CDR2 FQGNSA. The ends lost 5 bases at V and 0 bases at J; junction bases unmatched: 9. The CDR3 DNA reads TGTGCCAGCAGCCCCGACTCGGGAGGGAACTCCTACGAGCAGTACTTC. It yields the protein CASSPDSGGNSYEQYF.

The genes are TRBV29-1 and TRBJ2-7, with 11 bases lining up with TRBD2. V was clipped by 6 bases and J by 2 bases; unmatched bases: 9. The germline CDR1 and CDR2 sequences are SQVTM and ANQGSEA. CDR3 length: 15 residues. In DNA form, the CDR3 reads TGCAGCGTCATGAAACTAGCGGGAGCTACCTACGAGCAGTACTTC. It specifies CSVMKLAGATYEQYF.

The rearrangement joins TRBV27 to TRBJ2-6, with D unresolved. The CDR3 extends over 17 amino acids. V was cut by 2 bases and J by 3 bases, with 14 bases left in between. Germline V gene sequence: CDR1 MNHEY, CDR2 SMNVEV (reference sequence). Here the CDR3 DNA reads TGTGCCAGCAGTTTAAGTAGTGCCGTTTATGGGGCCAACGTCCTGACTTTC. This translates into CASSLSSAVYGANVLTF.

This clonotype was seen a handful of times. The chain has TRBV20-1 and TRBJ1-2; D may be TRBD1 (5 bases). The germline gives CDR1 DFQATT, CDR2 SNEGSKA (reference sequence). V was cut by 6 bases and J by 2 bases, with 10 bases left in between. The length of the CDR3 is 12 residues. CDR3 in DNA: TGCAGTGCCCCTGGGGGAAACTATGGCTACACCTTC. Translated, it gives CSAPGGNYGYTF.

This rearrangement joins TRBV12-3 or TRBV12-4 to TRBJ1-1; D perhaps matches TRBD1 (5 bases). V was clipped by 5 bases and J by 5 bases, with 15 bases between them. There are 14 residues in the CDR3. The CDR3 protein is CASSPPEWGTEAFF. The CDR3 coding sequence is TGTGCCAGCAGTCCCCCGGAGTGGGGGACTGAAGCTTTCTTT.

This clonotype appeared a few times. The V call is TRBV2, the J call TRBJ1-2, with 10 bases matching TRBD1. The V gene end was trimmed by 6 bases and the J gene end by 6 bases; junction bases not matched to a gene: 7. The CDR3 has 14 amino acids. In germline, CDR1 is SNHLY, CDR2 FYNNEI. CDR3 amino acids: CASRGDRGQDGYTF. The CDR3 coding sequence is TGTGCCAGCAGGGGTGACAGGGGGCAAGATGGCTACACCTTC.

The chain combines TRBV7-9 with TRBJ1-4; D might be TRBD1 (5 bases). The CDR3 spans 17 residues. V shed 4 bases and J shed 5 bases, with 20 bases lying between them. Germline CDR1 reads SEHNR; CDR2 reads FQNEAQ (reference sequence). DNA of the CDR3: TGTGCCAGCAGCTCCCCCCGCAGGGAAAGGGCGAATGAAAAACTGTTTTTT. Residues: CASSSPRRERANEKLFF.

This clonotype was counted a few times. This rearrangement joins TRBV15 to TRBJ2-5; possibly TRBD1 for D (5 bases). Looked up from germline, CDR1 is LNHNV and CDR2 is YYDKDF (reference sequence). This CDR3 comprises 15 residues. Trimming cost V 4 bases and J 1 base, with 13 bases left between them. CDR3: CATSTRPRGQETQYF. CDR3 DNA: TGTGCCACCAGCACCCGACCTAGGGGCCAAGAGACCCAGTACTTC.

The chain uses TRBV7-9 and TRBJ2-7, with D possibly TRBD2 on 5 matching bases. The CDR3 consists of 15 residues. Trimming pared 4 bases from V and 0 bases from J, leaving 13 bases between. In germline, CDR1 is SEHNR, CDR2 FQNEAQ (reference sequence). DNA for the CDR3: TGTGCCAGCAGCTCACTAGTTCTAGCCTCCTACGAGCAGTACTTC. It is translated as CASSSLVLASYEQYF. The full variable domain, rest sourced from reference TRBV7-9 and TRBJ2-7, is DTGVSQNPRHKITKRGQNVTFRCDPISEHNRLYWYRQTLGQGPEFLTYFQNEAQLEKSRLLSDRFSAERPKGSFSTLEIQRTEQGDSAMYLCASSSLVLASYEQYFGPGTRLTVT.